This T cell receptor beta chain stems from a study of blood T cell repertoires in COVID-19. For the study at large: From T cells, B-cell-depleted T cells, or PBMCs came the material, which was cDNA or gDNA.

The V segment lost 10 bases and the J segment 7 bases; nucleotides outside the gene matches: 13. Germline V gene data show CDR1 as MDHEN and CDR2 as SYDVKM. This CDR3 is built from 15 residues. In the original processing: Amplification with reference gene primers provided the estimates of nucleated cell counts. Assay used: immunoSEQ multiplex PCR; TCRdb lists only in-frame clones, some missing. The V and J calls and clone size are taken from that table; D and trimming were inferred from the DNA. This sample has around 370,000 clones, with around 87% found just once. The sample comprised peripheral blood. The clonotype originates from a man younger than 35 with active or convalescent COVID-19. V gene TRBV28 combines with J gene TRBJ1-5, with 10 bases matching TRBD1. CDR3 protein: CAISQTGGWDQPQHF. CDR3 nucleotide sequence: TGTGCCATCTCTCAGACAGGGGGCTGGGACCAGCCCCAGCATTTT. Looking up the rest from reference TRBV28 and TRBJ1-5 gives the full variable domain: DVKVTQSSRYLVKRTGEKVFLECVQDMDHENMFWYRQDPGLGLRLIYFSYDVKMKEKGDIPEGYSVSREKKERFSLILESASTNQTSMYLCAISQTGGWDQPQHFGDGTRLSIL.